The 28 T cell receptor beta chains given below trace back to one sample, sequenced in a study of T cells in Graves' hyperthyroidism and ophthalmopathy. Template material for amplifying TCR beta CDR3 regions consisted of RNA transcripts. HTBI primers were employed in a first-round RT-PCR of the TCR CDR3. TCRdb used MiXCR to reprocess the multiplex PCR reads, holding one entry per CDR3 protein. The sample lists hundreds of thousands of distinct CDR3 sequences, about a sixth occurring once. Material for sequencing was blood. All receptors derive from a woman aged 40 to 50 with Graves' ophthalmopathy.

As regards this clonotype: Given a much more abundant clone one base away, this may be a read error. The chain carries TRBV18 and TRBJ2-1; D not resolved. The germline gives CDR1 KGHSH, CDR2 LQKENI. This CDR3 contains 12 residues. CDR3 nucleotide sequence: TGTGCCAGCTCACGCTATGGGGATGAGCGGTTCTTC. This translates into CASSRYGDERFF.

In its sample, this clonotype was seen a few times. The rearrangement links TRBV9 to TRBJ2-3; D perhaps matches TRBD2 (6 bases). CDR1 SGDLS and CDR2 YYNGEE come from the germline V gene. V was shortened by 4 bases and J by 4 bases, with 19 bases between the two germline ends. The CDR3 extends over 16 amino acids. CDR3 residues: CASSRMEGGKSDTQYF. CDR3 DNA: TGTGCCAGCAGCCGTATGGAGGGCGGGAAGTCAGATACGCAGTATTTT.

This clonotype appeared many times. The V gene is TRBV2, the J gene TRBJ2-2; 15 bases map to TRBD2. Germline V gene data show CDR1 as SNHLY and CDR2 as FYNNEI. This CDR3 has 19 amino acids. The V segment lost 5 bases and the J segment 4 bases; nucleotides outside the gene matches: 11. The CDR3 is CASSSPGLAGGMGTGELFF. CDR3 sequence (DNA): TGTGCCAGCAGTTCCCCGGGACTAGCGGGAGGTATGGGCACCGGGGAGCTGTTTTTT. The entire variable domain, with the rest obtained from reference TRBV2 and TRBJ2-2, is as follows: EPEVTQTPSHQVTQMGQEVILRCVPISNHLYFYWYRQILGQKVEFLVSFYNNEISEKSEIFDDQFSVERPDGSNFTLKIRSTKLEDSAMYFCASSSPGLAGGMGTGELFFGEGSRLTVL.

This clonotype appeared many times. The DNA of the CDR3 is TGTGCCAGCAGCCGCCTGGCGGAGACCCAGTACTTC. Protein sequence: CASSRLAETQYF. V is TRBV3-1 and J is TRBJ2-5; no clear D. The CDR3 covers 12 residues. The germline V and J ends were trimmed by 4 bases and 5 bases, with 8 bases remaining between them. Germline values: CDR1 LGHDT, CDR2 YNNKEL (reference sequence).

This clonotype has ten or more counts. The V call is TRBV20-1, the J call TRBJ2-3; perhaps TRBD1 as D (6 bases). Trimming removed 1 base from V and 0 bases from J, with 17 bases in between. CDR1 is DFQATT and CDR2 is SNEGSKA in the germline V gene (reference sequence). The CDR3 runs 17 residues. The CDR3 sequence is CSARARQGIASTDTQYF. The CDR3 DNA follows: TGCAGTGCTAGAGCTCGGCAGGGGATTGCTAGCACAGATACGCAGTATTTT.

The chain links TRBV7-9 to TRBJ2-1; D unresolved. Germline CDR1 and CDR2: SEHNR and FQNEAQ (reference sequence). V lost 5 bases and J 11 bases, leaving 10 bases between the germline ends. The CDR3 contains 11 residues. CDR3 sequence (DNA): TGTGCCAGCAGCGCGACCCAGCAGCAGTTCTTC. Translated, it gives CASSATQQQFF.

The rearrangement links TRBV3-1 to TRBJ2-3; TRBD2 might be the D (5 bases). This CDR3 has 14 residues. Germline V gene sequence: CDR1 LGHDT, CDR2 YNNKEL (reference sequence). Trimming took 4 bases from V and 2 from J, leaving 10 bases between them. This CDR3 is CASSLRGTTDTQYF. In nucleotides, the CDR3 is TGTGCCAGCAGCCTCCGGGGAACCACAGATACGCAGTATTTT.

This clonotype has ten or more counts. The V call is TRBV27, the J call TRBJ2-3; D may correspond to TRBD1 or TRBD2 (6 bases each). Germline V lookup: CDR1 MNHEY, CDR2 SMNVEV (reference sequence). The CDR3 runs to 13 residues. V was trimmed by 8 bases and J by 6 bases, leaving 15 bases between them. The CDR3 region is CASGKGGGDTQYF. The CDR3 nucleotides are TGTGCCAGCGGGAAGGGGGGTGGGGATACGCAGTATTTT.

Only a few counts were recorded for this clonotype. A much larger clone differs by one base, so this may be a read error. This rearrangement joins TRBV2 to TRBJ2-3; D ambiguous. This CDR3 has 15 amino acids. CDR1 is SNHLY and CDR2 is FYNNEI in the germline V gene. The V gene lost 0 bases and the J gene lost 9 bases, with 16 bases spanning the gap. The CDR3 here is CASSEARLPFGTQYF. CDR3 in DNA: TGTGCCAGCAGTGAAGCGAGGCTGCCTTTCGGGACGCAGTATTTT.

This clonotype has a count of ten or more. This sequence joins TRBV11-2 and TRBJ1-2; D call uncertain. The CDR3 contains 13 residues. The V end lost 1 base, the J end lost 4 bases, and 7 bases lay between the germline ends. Germline loops: CDR1 SGHAT, CDR2 FQNNGV. The CDR3 here is CASSLVPPYGYTF. CDR3 coding DNA: TGTGCCAGCAGCTTAGTACCGCCCTATGGCTACACCTTC.

The chain combines TRBV30 with TRBJ2-6; D is unclear. Germline CDR1 reads GTSNPN; CDR2 reads SVGIG (reference sequence). Trimming took off 3 bases at V and 0 bases at J, with 12 bases between the two ends. There are 16 residues in the CDR3. The CDR3 nucleotides read TGTGCCTGGAGAAAGGCCAGCCACTCTGGGGCCAACGTCCTGACTTTC. Translating it yields CAWRKASHSGANVLTF. The variable domain in full, with the rest retrieved from reference TRBV30 and TRBJ2-6, is SQTIHQWPATLVQPVGSPLSLECTVEGTSNPNLYWYRQAAGRGLQLLFYSVGIGQISSEVPQNLSASRPQDRQFILSSKKLLLSDSGFYLCAWRKASHSGANVLTFGAGSRLTVL.

Turning to this clonotype: This may stem from a read error, because a much larger clone lies one nucleotide away. The V call is TRBV12-3 or TRBV12-4, the J call TRBJ1-2; perhaps TRBD1 as D (5 bases). The CDR3 has 14 residues. CDR3 coding DNA: TGTGCCAGCAGTCGGCGGGACGGCTTCTATAGCTACACCTTC. The encoded protein is CASSRRDGFYSYTF.

This clonotype came up a few times. The genes are TRBV28 and TRBJ2-5; the D gene is possibly TRBD1 (5 bases). Germline CDR1 is MDHEN and CDR2 is SYDVKM. V was pared by 6 bases and J by 11 bases, with 19 bases between. This CDR3 contains 13 residues. CDR3 loop: CASRRLSTGRQYF. The DNA of the CDR3 is TGTGCCAGCAGGAGATTATCAACAGGTCGTCAGTACTTC.

This clonotype was observed at least ten times. The chain joins TRBV11-2 to TRBJ1-1; D unresolved. V lost 1 base, J lost 6 bases, and 9 bases lay in between. The CDR3 spans 13 residues. CDR1 is SGHAT, CDR2 FQNNGV, per germline. The CDR3 DNA is TGTGCCAGCAGCTTAGGATACACAGCTGAAGCTTTCTTT. Its translation is CASSLGYTAEAFF. Drawing the rest from reference TRBV11-2 and TRBJ1-1, the complete variable domain is EAGVAQSPRYKIIEKRQSVAFWCNPISGHATLYWYQQILGQGPKLLIQFQNNGVVDDSQLPKDRFSAERLKGVDSTLKIQPAKLEDSAVYLCASSLGYTAEAFFGQGTRLTVV.

In its sample, this clonotype was seen a few times. V usage is TRBV2 and J usage is TRBJ1-4, with 7 bases lining up with TRBD1. The V gene's germline CDR1 is SNHLY and CDR2 FYNNEI. This CDR3 has 14 residues. V was pared by 10 bases and J by 8 bases, with 13 bases of the junction left unmatched. The CDR3 loop is CATKGGGAWEKLFF. In DNA form, the CDR3 reads TGTGCCACTAAAGGAGGGGGCGCTTGGGAAAAACTGTTTTTT.

This chain joins TRBV7-8 and TRBJ2-7; no definite D call. The V gene lost 5 bases and the J gene lost 3 bases, with 14 bases spanning the gap. Germline V gene lookup returns CDR1 SGHVS and CDR2 FQNEAQ. The CDR3 consists of 14 residues. DNA for the CDR3: TGTGCCAGCAGCCTAACAACTTTGAACTACGAGCAGTACTTC. This codes for CASSLTTLNYEQYF.

This clonotype was seen a handful of times. The rearrangement joins TRBV29-1 to TRBJ2-1; 9 nucleotides match TRBD2. CDR3 size: 13 residues. In germline, CDR1 is SQVTM, CDR2 ANQGSEA. The V and J ends lost 7 bases and 1 base, in that order; junction bases with no gene match: 2. The CDR3 reads CSGREGSYNEQFF. The CDR3 DNA follows: TGCAGCGGGCGGGAGGGGTCCTACAATGAGCAGTTCTTC.

Many counts were recorded for this clonotype. The rearrangement uses TRBV7-3 and TRBJ2-2; 9 bases are shared with TRBD1. Germline lookup yields CDR1 SGHTA and CDR2 FQGTGA. With 5 bases clipped from V and 0 bases from J, the junction kept 10 bases outside the gene matches. The length of the CDR3 is 18 residues. The CDR3 sequence: CASSLTGQGFANTGELFF. The CDR3, as DNA: TGTGCCAGCAGCCTGACCGGACAGGGGTTCGCGAACACCGGGGAGCTGTTTTTT.

At least ten counts were recorded for this clonotype. The chain combines TRBV11-2 with TRBJ2-6; D unclear. Deletions cut 2 bases from V and 4 bases from J, with 6 bases between. Germline CDR1 reads SGHAT; CDR2 reads FQNNGV. The CDR3 length is 14 residues. CDR3 region: CASSLITGANVLTF. DNA of the CDR3: TGTGCCAGCAGCTTAATTACAGGGGCCAACGTCCTGACTTTC.

The gene calls are TRBV28 and TRBJ1-1, with D maybe TRBD1 (5 bases). There are 17 residues in the CDR3. Germline lookup yields CDR1 MDHEN and CDR2 SYDVKM. Trimming removed 4 bases at V and 0 bases at J, with 18 bases between. In DNA, the CDR3 is TGTGCCAGCAGTTCACCCGGTAGGGGAGTAATGAACACTGAAGCTTTCTTT. Translation gives CASSSPGRGVMNTEAFF.

The table lists this clonotype with many counts. The chain joins TRBV11-2 to TRBJ2-7; 12 bases align to TRBD2. Germline V CDR1 and CDR2: SGHAT, FQNNGV. The CDR3 is 15 residues long. V gave up 1 base and J gave up 5 bases; unmatched junction bases: 3. Here the CDR3 DNA reads TGTGCCAGCAGCTTAGGACTAGCGGGAGTCAACGAGCAGTACTTC. It yields the protein CASSLGLAGVNEQYF.

This clonotype was detected many times. V is TRBV2 and J is TRBJ1-2; D may be TRBD1 (6 bases). CDR1 is SNHLY, CDR2 FYNNEI, per germline. Trimming pared 5 bases from V and 8 bases from J, leaving 15 bases between. CDR3 length equals 13 residues. CDR3 sequence: CASSPQGTGGYTF. The CDR3 bases are TGTGCCAGCAGTCCACAGGGTACTGGGGGCTACACCTTC.

Ten or more counts support this clonotype. The chain joins TRBV6-5 to TRBJ1-1, with D uncertain. The V end lost 0 bases, the J end lost 0 bases, and 5 bases lay between the germline ends. The CDR3 contains 14 residues. Germline CDR1 and CDR2: MNHEY and SVGAGI. The CDR3 protein is CASSYSQMNTEAFF. CDR3 nucleotides: TGTGCCAGCAGTTACTCACAGATGAACACTGAAGCTTTCTTT.

This clonotype was recorded a few times. The rearrangement links TRBV6-1 to TRBJ1-1; D remains unclear. This CDR3 has 14 residues. With 7 bases removed from V and 3 bases from J, the gap between germline ends came to 15 bases. Germline CDR1 reads MNHNS; CDR2 reads SASEGT. CDR3 in amino acids: CASNDPPGDTEAFF. CDR3 in DNA: TGTGCCAGCAACGACCCTCCTGGGGACACTGAAGCTTTCTTT.

This clonotype was detected only a few times. The rearrangement links TRBV12-3 or TRBV12-4 to TRBJ1-1; D perhaps matches TRBD1 (5 bases). The V and J ends lost 5 bases and 6 bases respectively, with 22 bases between them. This CDR3 has 16 amino acids. The CDR3 DNA reads as TGTGCCAGCAGTCCCCATAGTCTGGGGGAGTCGGCTGAAGCTTTCTTT. Translation: CASSPHSLGESAEAFF.

The rearrangement links TRBV29-1 to TRBJ2-3; 7 bases are shared with TRBD2. Germline assignment: CDR1 SQVTM and CDR2 ANQGSEA. J lost 4 bases, V lost 5 bases, and 3 bases had no gene match. The CDR3 runs to 12 residues. CDR3 nucleotide sequence: TGCAGCGTTACCCGGGAGGCAGATACGCAGTATTTT. Translated: CSVTREADTQYF.

Notes on this clonotype: A read error is possible here, since a much larger clone lies one base away. V gene TRBV30 combines with J gene TRBJ2-1, with 11 bases matching TRBD2. The J call is in doubt because the DNA end fits TRBJ2-7 better. The CDR3 sequence is 15 residues long. CDR1 is GTSNPN and CDR2 is SVGIG in the germline V gene (reference sequence). Here the CDR3 DNA reads TGTGCCTGTGTGATAGCGGGAGGGTCCTACAATGAGCAGTACTTC. As protein: CACVIAGGSYNEQYF.

This clonotype was seen ten or more times. This rearrangement joins TRBV12-3 or TRBV12-4 to TRBJ1-2; D remains unclear. The length of the CDR3 is 14 residues. Trimming removed 6 bases from V and 0 bases from J, with 11 bases in between. The DNA of the CDR3 is TGTGCCAGCAGCATTGACGGAGCTAACTATGGCTACACCTTC. It codes for CASSIDGANYGYTF.